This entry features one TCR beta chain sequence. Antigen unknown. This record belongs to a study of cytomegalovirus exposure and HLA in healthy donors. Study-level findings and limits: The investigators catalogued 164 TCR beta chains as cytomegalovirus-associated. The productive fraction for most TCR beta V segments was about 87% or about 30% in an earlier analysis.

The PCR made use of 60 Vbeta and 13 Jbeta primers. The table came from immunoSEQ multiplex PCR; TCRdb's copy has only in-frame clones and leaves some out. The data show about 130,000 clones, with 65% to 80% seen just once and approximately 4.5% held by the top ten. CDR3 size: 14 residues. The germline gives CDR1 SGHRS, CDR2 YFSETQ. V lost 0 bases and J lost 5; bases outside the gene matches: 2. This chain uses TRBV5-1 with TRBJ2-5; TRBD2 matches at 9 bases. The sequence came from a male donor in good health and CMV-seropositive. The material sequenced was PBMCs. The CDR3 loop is CASSLAAGGETQYF. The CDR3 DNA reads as TGCGCCAGCAGCTTGGCCGCGGGGGGGGAGACCCAGTACTTC.